This T cell receptor (beta chain) was profiled in a study of neoadjuvant anti-PD-1 for oral cavity cancer. Overall study: Before surgery, most patients got three to four biweekly 3 mg/kg nivolumab doses. Non-progressing patients received a fourth nivolumab dose near day 43, then surgery on days 50-56. Study-level results: After neoadjuvant nivolumab, PBMC T cell clonality was significantly higher in non-responders than responders.

Blood libraries mostly used 400 to 500 ng genomic DNA, six replicates each. Libraries were prepared by immunoSEQ multiplex PCR; TCRdb keeps only in-frame clonotypes and omits some of them. The sample contains about 12,000 clones, 71% of which appear only once. Time point of the sample: after neoadjuvant nivolumab, at surgical resection. The J segment lost 7 bases and the V segment lost 7 bases, leaving 20 bases of the junction unmatched. Germline CDR1 reads MDHEN; CDR2 reads SYDVKM. The CDR3 has 18 residues. Worth noting for this clone: Its antigen remains unidentified.

The sequence was collected from a person between 40 and 85 years old with oral cavity squamous cell carcinoma. Here the sequenced sample was PBMCs, taken after nivolumab (anti-PD-1) treatment. The chain links TRBV28 to TRBJ2-1; the match to TRBD1 covers 9 bases. CDR3 in amino acids: CASNTEGVFGTGKNEQFF. CDR3 coding DNA: TGTGCCAGCAACACGGAGGGCGTATTCGGGACAGGGAAAAATGAGCAGTTCTTC.